This T cell receptor beta chain stems from a study of PD-1 blockade in mismatch repair-deficient tumors. Using immunoSEQ multiplex PCR, the repertoire was profiled, and TCRdb retains in-frame clones only, with some absent. This repertoire shows about 79,000 clones, about 82% found once; its top ten account for approximately 5.1%. Every patient had mismatch repair deficiency by PCR or immunohistochemistry. The receptor's source is an adult with mismatch repair-deficient cancer. Sample: peripheral blood, taken 44 weeks after starting pembrolizumab.

The CDR3 DNA reads as TGCAGTGCCAACCATGTGGAGACCCAGTACTTC. Protein sequence: CSANHVETQYF. The rearrangement links TRBV20-1 to TRBJ2-5; D gene unclear. CDR3 size: 11 residues. The V and J ends lost 6 bases and 5 bases respectively, with 10 bases between them. Germline V CDR1 and CDR2: DFQATT, SNEGSKA (reference sequence).